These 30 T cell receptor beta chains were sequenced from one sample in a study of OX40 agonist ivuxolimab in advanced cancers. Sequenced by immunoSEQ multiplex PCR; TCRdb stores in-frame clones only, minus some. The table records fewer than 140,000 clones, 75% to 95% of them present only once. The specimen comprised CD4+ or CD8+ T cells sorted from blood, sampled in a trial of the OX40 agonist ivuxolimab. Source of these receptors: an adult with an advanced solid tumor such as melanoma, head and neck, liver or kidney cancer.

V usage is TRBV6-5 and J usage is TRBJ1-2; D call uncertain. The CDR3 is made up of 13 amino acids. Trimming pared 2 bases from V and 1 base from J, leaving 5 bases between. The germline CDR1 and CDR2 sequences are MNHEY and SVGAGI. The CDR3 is CASSYGINYGYTF. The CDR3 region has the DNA TGTGCCAGCAGTTACGGCATTAACTATGGCTACACCTTC.

CDR3 sequence (DNA): TGTGCCAGTAGTCCCCGCGTGGGGCAGGGCTACGAGCAGTACTTC. Its protein is CASSPRVGQGYEQYF. V is TRBV19 and J is TRBJ2-7; tentative D call: TRBD1 (5 bases). Germline loops: CDR1 LNHDA, CDR2 SQIVND (reference sequence). The CDR3 loop spans 15 amino acids. Trimming removed 5 bases from V and 3 bases from J, with 17 bases in between.

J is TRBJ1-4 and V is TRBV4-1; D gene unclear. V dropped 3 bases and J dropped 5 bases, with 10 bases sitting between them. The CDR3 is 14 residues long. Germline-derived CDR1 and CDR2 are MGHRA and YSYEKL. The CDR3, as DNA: TGCGCCAGCAGCCAGAGGAGAATCAATGAAAAACTGTTTTTT. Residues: CASSQRRINEKLFF.

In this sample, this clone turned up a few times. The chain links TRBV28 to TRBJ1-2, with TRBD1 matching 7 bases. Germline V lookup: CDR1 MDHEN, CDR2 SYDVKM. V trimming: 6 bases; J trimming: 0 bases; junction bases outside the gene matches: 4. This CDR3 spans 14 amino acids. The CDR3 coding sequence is TGTGCCAGCAGGCCGGGGACAGCTAACTATGGCTACACCTTC. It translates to CASRPGTANYGYTF.

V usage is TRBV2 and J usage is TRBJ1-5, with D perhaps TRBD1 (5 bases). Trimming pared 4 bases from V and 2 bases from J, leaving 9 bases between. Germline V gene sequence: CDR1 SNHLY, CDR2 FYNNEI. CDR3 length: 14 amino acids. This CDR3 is CASSGQGGNQPQHF. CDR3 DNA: TGTGCCAGCAGTGGGCAGGGCGGCAATCAGCCCCAGCATTTT.

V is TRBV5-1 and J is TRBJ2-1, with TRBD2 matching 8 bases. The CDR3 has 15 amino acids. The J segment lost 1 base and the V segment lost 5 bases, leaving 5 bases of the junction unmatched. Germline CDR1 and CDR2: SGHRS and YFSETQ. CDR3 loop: CASRATGGSYNEQFF. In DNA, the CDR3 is TGCGCCAGCAGAGCGACGGGGGGGTCCTACAATGAGCAGTTCTTC. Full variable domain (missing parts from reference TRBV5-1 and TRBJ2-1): KAGVTQTPRYLIKTRGQQVTLSCSPISGHRSVSWYQQTPGQGLQFLFEYFSETQRNKGNFPGRFSGRQFSNSRSEMNVSTLELGDSALYLCASRATGGSYNEQFFGPGTRLTVL.

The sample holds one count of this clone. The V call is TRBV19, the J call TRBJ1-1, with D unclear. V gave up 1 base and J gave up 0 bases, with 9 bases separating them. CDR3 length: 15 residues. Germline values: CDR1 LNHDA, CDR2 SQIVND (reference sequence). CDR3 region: CASSIGEALNTEAFF. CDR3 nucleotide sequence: TGTGCCAGTAGTATAGGGGAGGCCTTGAACACTGAAGCTTTCTTT.

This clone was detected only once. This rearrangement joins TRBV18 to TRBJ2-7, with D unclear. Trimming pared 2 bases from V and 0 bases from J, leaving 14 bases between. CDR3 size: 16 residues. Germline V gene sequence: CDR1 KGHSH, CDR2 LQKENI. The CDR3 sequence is CASSPNDFRSSYEQYF. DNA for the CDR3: TGTGCCAGCTCACCAAACGACTTCAGGAGCTCCTACGAGCAGTACTTC.

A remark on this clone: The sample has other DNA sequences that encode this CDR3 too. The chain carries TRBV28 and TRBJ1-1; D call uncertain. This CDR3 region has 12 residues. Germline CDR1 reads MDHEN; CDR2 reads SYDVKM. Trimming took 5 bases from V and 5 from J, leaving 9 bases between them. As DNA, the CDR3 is TGTGCCAGCAGTCTCCAAAATACTGAAGCTTTCTTT. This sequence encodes CASSLQNTEAFF.

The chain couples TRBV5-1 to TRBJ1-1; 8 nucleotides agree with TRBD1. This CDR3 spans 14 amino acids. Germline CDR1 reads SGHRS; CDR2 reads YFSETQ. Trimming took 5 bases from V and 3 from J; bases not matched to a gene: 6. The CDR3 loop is CASSRDRTYTEAFF. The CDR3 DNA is TGCGCCAGCAGTCGGGACAGGACGTACACTGAAGCTTTCTTT. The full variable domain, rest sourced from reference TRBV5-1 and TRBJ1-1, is KAGVTQTPRYLIKTRGQQVTLSCSPISGHRSVSWYQQTPGQGLQFLFEYFSETQRNKGNFPGRFSGRQFSNSRSEMNVSTLELGDSALYLCASSRDRTYTEAFFGQGTRLTVV.

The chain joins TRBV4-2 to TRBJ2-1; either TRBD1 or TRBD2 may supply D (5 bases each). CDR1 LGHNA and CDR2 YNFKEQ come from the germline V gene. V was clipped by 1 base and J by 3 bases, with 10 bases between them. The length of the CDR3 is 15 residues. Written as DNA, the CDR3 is TGTGCCAGCAGCCAAGTCGCAGGGAGCTACAATGAGCAGTTCTTC. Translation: CASSQVAGSYNEQFF.

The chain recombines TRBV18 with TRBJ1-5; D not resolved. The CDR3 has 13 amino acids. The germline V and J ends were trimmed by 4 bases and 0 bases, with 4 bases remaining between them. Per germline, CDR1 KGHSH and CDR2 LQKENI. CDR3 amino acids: CASSQGSNQPQHF. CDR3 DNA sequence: TGTGCCAGCTCACAAGGTAGCAATCAGCCCCAGCATTTT.

The CDR3 nucleotides are TGCGCCAGCACAACCATCCGCGACAGATCCAGCGGGGAGCTGTTTTTT. Amino acid sequence: CASTTIRDRSSGELFF. This chain joins TRBV5-1 and TRBJ2-2; D may be TRBD1 (5 bases). This CDR3 has 16 amino acids. With 6 bases removed from V and 7 bases from J, the gap between germline ends came to 22 bases. From germline, CDR1 is SGHRS and CDR2 YFSETQ.

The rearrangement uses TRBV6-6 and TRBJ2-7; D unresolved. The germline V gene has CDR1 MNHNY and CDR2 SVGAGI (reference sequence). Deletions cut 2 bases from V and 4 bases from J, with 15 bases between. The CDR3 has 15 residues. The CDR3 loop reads CASSYGTAPRYEQYF. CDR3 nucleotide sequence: TGTGCCAGCAGTTACGGTACAGCCCCTAGGTACGAGCAGTACTTC.

CDR3 bases: TGTGCCAGCAGTTCAGGGTTCGGGTACGAGCAGTACTTC. It translates to CASSSGFGYEQYF. The chain recombines TRBV7-2 with TRBJ2-7; possible D gene TRBD1, 5 bases. The CDR3 contains 13 residues. Germline loops: CDR1 SGHTA, CDR2 FQGNSA. Deletions cut 6 bases from V and 4 bases from J, with 13 bases between.

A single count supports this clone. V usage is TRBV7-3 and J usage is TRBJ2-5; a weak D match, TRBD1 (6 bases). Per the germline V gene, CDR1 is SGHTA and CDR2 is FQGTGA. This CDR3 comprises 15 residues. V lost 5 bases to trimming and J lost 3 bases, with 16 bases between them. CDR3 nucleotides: TGTGCCAGCAGCGACAGGAGCAGCATAGAAGAGACCCAGTACTTC. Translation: CASSDRSSIEETQYF.

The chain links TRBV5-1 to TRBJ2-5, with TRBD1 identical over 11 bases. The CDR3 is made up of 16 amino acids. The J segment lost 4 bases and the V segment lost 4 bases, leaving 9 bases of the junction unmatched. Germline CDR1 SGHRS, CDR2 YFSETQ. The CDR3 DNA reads TGCGCCAGCAGCATTGGACAGGGGGCAGGAGGAGAGACCCAGTACTTC. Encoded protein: CASSIGQGAGGETQYF.

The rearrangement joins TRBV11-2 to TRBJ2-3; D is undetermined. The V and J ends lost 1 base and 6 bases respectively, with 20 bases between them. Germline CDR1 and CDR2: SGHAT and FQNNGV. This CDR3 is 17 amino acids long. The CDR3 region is CASSLVGYDKISDTQYF. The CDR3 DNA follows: TGTGCCAGCAGCTTAGTTGGATATGACAAAATATCTGATACGCAGTATTTT.

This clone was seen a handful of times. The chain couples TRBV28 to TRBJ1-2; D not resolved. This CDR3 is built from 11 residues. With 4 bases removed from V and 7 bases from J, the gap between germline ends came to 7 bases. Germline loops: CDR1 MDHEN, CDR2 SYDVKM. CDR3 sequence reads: CASSYQGGYTF. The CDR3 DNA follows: TGTGCCAGCAGTTATCAAGGTGGCTACACCTTC.

In nucleotides, the CDR3 is TGTGCCAGCAGCTTATTAGGCAATAACTATGGCTACACCTTC. Its translation: CASSLLGNNYGYTF. The gene calls are TRBV7-9 and TRBJ1-2, with D unresolved. Between the trimmed V and J ends, which lost 2 bases and 1 base, there was a span of 8 bases. The CDR3 has 14 amino acids. The germline gives CDR1 SEHNR, CDR2 FQNEAQ (reference sequence).

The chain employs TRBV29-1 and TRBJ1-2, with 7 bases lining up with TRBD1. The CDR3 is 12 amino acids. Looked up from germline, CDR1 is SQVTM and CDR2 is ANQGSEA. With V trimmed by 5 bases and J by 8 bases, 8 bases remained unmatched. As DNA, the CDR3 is TGCAGCGTTAGAGACAGGGAGCGGGGCTACACCTTC. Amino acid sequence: CSVRDRERGYTF. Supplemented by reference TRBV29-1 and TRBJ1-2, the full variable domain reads SAVISQKPSRDICQRGTSLTIQCQVDSQVTMMFWYRQQPGQSLTLIATANQGSEATYESGFVIDKFPISRPNLTFSTLTVSNMSPEDSSIYLCSVRDRERGYTFGSGTRLTVV.

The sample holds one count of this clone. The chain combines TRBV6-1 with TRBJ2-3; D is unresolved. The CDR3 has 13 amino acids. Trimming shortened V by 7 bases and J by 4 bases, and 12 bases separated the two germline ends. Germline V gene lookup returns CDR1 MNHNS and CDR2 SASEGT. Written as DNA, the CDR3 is TGTGCCAGCACCGGGCGCTTGGCAGATACGCAGTATTTT. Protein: CASTGRLADTQYF.

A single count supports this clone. CDR3 residues: CASSQGFQETQYF. The DNA for the CDR3 is TGTGCCAGCAGTCAGGGGTTTCAAGAGACCCAGTACTTC. This chain connects TRBV6-4 to TRBJ2-5, with D perhaps TRBD1 (6 bases). The germline CDR1 and CDR2 sequences are MRHNA and SNTAGT. CDR3 length equals 13 residues. V was shortened by 5 bases and J by 2 bases, with 9 bases between the two germline ends.

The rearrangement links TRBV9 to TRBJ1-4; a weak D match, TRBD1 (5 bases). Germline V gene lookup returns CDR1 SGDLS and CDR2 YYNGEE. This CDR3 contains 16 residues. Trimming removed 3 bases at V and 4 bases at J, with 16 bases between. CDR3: CASSARVGGINEKLFF. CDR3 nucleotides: TGTGCCAGCAGCGCGAGGGTGGGGGGGATTAATGAAAAACTGTTTTTT.

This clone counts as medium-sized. As DNA, the CDR3 is TGTGCCAGCAGCCCAAGGGCGGGACGCCGTCATTTT. Its protein is CASSPRAGRRHF. This rearrangement joins TRBV7-2 to TRBJ1-5; a weak D match, TRBD1 (5 bases). The V and J ends lost 5 bases and 16 bases respectively, with 18 bases between them. CDR1 and CDR2 from the germline V gene are SGHTA and FQGNSA. This CDR3 region has 12 residues.

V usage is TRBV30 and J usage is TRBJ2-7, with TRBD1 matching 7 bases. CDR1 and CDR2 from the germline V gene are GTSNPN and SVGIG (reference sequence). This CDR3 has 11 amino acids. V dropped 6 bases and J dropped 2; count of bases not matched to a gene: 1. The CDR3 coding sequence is TGTGCCTGCGGACAGGCCTACGAGCAGTACTTC. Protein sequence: CACGQAYEQYF. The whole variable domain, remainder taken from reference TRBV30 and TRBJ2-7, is SQTIHQWPATLVQPVGSPLSLECTVEGTSNPNLYWYRQAAGRGLQLLFYSVGIGQISSEVPQNLSASRPQDRQFILSSKKLLLSDSGFYLCACGQAYEQYFGPGTRLTVT.

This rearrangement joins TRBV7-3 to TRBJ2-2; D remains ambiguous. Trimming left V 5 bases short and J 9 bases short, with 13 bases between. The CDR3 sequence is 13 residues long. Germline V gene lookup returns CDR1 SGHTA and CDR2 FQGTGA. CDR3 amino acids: CASSTFPPRELFF. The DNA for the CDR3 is TGTGCCAGCAGCACATTCCCCCCCCGGGAGCTGTTTTTT.

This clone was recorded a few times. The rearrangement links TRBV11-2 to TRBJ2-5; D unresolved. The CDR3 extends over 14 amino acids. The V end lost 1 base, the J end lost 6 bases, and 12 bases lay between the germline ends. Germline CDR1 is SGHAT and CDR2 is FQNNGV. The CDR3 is CASSLAASLQTQYF. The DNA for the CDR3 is TGTGCCAGCAGCTTAGCGGCTTCCCTCCAGACCCAGTACTTC.

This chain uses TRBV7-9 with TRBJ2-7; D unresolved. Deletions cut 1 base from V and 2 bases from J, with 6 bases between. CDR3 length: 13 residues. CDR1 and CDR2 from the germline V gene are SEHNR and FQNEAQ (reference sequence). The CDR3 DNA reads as TGTGCCAGCAGCTTAGTGGGGACCTACGAGCAGTACTTC. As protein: CASSLVGTYEQYF.

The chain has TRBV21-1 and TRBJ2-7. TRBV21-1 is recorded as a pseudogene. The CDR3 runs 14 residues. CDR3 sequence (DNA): TGTGCCAGCAGCAAAGCGGACGGCGCCTACGAGCAGTACTTC. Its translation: CASSKADGAYEQYF.